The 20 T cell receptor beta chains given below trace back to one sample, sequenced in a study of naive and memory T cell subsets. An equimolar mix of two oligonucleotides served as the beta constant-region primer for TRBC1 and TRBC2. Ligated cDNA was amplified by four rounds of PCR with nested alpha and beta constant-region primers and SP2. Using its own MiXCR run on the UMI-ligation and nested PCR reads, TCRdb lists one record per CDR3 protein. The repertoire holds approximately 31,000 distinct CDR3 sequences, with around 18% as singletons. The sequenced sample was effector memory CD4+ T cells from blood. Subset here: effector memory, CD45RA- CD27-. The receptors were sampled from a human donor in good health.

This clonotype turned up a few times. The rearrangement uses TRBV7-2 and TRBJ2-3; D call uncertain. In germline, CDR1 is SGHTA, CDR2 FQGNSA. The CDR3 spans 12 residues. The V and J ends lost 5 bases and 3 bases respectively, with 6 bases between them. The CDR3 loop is CASSHLTDTQYF. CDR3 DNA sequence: TGTGCCAGCAGCCACCTTACAGATACGCAGTATTTT.

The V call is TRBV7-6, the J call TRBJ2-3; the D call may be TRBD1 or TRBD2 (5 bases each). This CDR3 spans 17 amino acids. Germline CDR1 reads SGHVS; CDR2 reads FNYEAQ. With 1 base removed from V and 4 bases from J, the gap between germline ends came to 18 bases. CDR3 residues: CASSLGIGREAADTQYF. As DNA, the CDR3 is TGTGCCAGCAGCTTAGGAATAGGCAGGGAAGCGGCAGATACGCAGTATTTT.

In nucleotides, the CDR3 is TGTGCCAGCTCGGGCAGGGAGCCAGATACGCAGTATTTT. This translates into CASSGREPDTQYF. The genes are TRBV27 and TRBJ2-3; tentatively, D is TRBD1 or TRBD2 (5 bases each). V lost 8 bases and J 4 bases, leaving 13 bases between the germline ends. The CDR3 has 13 residues. CDR1 is MNHEY and CDR2 is SMNVEV in the germline V gene (reference sequence).

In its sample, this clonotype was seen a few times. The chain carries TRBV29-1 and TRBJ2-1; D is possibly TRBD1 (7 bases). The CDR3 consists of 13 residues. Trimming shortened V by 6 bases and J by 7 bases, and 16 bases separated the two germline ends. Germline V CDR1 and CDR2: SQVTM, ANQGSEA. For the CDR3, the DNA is TGCAGCGTCCGGACAGGAGGGATGAATGAGCAGTTCTTC. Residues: CSVRTGGMNEQFF.

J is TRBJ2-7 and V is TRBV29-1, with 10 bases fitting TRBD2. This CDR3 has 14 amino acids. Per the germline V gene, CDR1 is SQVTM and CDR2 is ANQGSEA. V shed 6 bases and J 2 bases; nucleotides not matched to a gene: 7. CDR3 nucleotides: TGCAGCGTAACTGGACTAGCGGAGACCTACGAGCAGTACTTC. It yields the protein CSVTGLAETYEQYF.

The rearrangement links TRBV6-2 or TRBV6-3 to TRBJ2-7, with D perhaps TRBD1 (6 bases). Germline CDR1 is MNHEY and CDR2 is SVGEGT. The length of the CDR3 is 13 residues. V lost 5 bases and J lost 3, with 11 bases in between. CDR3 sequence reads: CASSRGHFYEQYF. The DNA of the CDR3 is TGTGCCAGCAGTAGGGGACACTTCTACGAGCAGTACTTC.

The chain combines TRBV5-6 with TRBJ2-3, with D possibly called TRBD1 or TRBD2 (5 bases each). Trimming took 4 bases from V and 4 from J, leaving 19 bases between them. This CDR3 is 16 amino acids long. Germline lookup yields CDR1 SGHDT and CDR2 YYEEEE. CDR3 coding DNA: TGTGCCAGCAGCCGCTGGGGCTTCAGAGCGGCAGATACGCAGTATTTT. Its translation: CASSRWGFRAADTQYF.

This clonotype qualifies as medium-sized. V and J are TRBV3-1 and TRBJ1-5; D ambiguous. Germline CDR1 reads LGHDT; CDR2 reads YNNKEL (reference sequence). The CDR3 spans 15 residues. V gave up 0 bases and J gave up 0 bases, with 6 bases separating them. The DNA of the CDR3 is TGTGCCAGCAGCCAAGATAGCAGTAGCAATCAGCCCCAGCATTTT. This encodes CASSQDSSSNQPQHF.

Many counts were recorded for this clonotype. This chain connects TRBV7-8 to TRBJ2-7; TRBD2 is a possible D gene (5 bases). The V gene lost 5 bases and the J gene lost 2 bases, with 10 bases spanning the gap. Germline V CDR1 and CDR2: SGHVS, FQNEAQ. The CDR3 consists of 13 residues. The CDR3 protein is CASSLRETYEQYF. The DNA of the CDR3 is TGTGCCAGCAGCCTAAGGGAGACCTACGAGCAGTACTTC.

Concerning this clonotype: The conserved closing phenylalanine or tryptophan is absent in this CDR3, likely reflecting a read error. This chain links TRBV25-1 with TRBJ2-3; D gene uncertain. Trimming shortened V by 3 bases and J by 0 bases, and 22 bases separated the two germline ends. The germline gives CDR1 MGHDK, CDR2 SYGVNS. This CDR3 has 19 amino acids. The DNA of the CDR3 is TGTGCCAGCAGTGACTTCAAAGGGCCCCTTGAGTCTAGCACAGATACGCAGTATTTA. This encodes CASSDFKGPLESSTDTQYL.

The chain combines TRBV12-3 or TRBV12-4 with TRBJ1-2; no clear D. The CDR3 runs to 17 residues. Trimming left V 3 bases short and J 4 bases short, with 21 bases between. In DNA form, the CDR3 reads TGTGCCAGCAGTTTCGGCCGTGGTTCAGGAGACCGCTATGGCTACACCTTC. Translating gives CASSFGRGSGDRYGYTF.

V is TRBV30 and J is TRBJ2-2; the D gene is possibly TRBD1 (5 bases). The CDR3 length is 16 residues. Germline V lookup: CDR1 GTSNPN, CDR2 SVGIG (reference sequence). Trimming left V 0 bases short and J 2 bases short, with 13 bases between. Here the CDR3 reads CAWSVGHRLNTGELFF. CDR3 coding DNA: TGTGCCTGGAGTGTCGGACACCGCTTAAACACCGGGGAGCTGTTTTTT.

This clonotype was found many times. The CDR3 sequence: CATDSRYTPNEQFF. CDR3 coding DNA: TGTGCCACCGACTCTCGGTATACCCCCAATGAGCAGTTCTTC. V usage is TRBV19 and J usage is TRBJ2-1; D not certain. Germline CDR1 and CDR2: LNHDA and SQIVND (reference sequence). With 10 bases removed from V and 6 bases from J, the gap between germline ends came to 19 bases. This CDR3 has 14 residues.

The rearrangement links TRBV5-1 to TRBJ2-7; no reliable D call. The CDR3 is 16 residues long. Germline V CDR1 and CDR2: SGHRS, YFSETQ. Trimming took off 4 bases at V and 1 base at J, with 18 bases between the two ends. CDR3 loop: CASSVALDGVSYEQYF. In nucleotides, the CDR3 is TGCGCCAGCAGCGTTGCCTTGGACGGTGTTTCCTACGAGCAGTACTTC.

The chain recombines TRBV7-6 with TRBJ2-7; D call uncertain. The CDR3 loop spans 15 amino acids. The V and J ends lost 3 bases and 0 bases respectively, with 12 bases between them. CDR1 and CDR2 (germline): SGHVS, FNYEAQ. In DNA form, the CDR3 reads TGTGCCAGCAGCTTGGACGACGGGTACTCCTACGAGCAGTACTTC. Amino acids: CASSLDDGYSYEQYF.

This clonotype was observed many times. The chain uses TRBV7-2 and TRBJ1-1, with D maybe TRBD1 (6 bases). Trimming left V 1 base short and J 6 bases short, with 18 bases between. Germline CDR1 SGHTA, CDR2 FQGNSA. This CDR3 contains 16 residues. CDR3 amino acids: CASSLDLGGGRAEAFF. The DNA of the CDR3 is TGTGCCAGCAGCTTAGATTTAGGGGGAGGTCGAGCTGAAGCTTTCTTT.

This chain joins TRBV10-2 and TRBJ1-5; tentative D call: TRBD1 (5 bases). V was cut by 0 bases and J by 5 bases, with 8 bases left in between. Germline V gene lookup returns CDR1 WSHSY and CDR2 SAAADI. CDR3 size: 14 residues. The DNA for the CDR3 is TGCGCCAGCAGTGAGTCTGACAGCCATCAGCCCCAGCATTTT. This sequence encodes CASSESDSHQPQHF.

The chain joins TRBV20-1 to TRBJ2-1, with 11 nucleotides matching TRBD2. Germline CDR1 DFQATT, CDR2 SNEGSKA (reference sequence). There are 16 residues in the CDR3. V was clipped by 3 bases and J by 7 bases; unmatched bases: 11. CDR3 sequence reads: CSARRLAGSSRNEQFF. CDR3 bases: TGCAGTGCTAGGAGACTAGCGGGAAGCAGTAGGAATGAGCAGTTCTTC.

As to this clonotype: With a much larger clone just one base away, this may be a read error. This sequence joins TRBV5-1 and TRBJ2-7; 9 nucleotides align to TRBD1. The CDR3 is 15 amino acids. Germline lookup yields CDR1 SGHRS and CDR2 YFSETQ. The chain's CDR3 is CVSTVGDRASYEQYF. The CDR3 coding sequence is TGCGTCAGCACCGTCGGGGACAGGGCCTCCTACGAGCAGTACTTC.

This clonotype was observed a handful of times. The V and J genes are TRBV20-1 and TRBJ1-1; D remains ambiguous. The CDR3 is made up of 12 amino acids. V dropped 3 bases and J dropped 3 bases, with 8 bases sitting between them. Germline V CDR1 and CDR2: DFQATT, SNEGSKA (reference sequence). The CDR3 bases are TGCAGTGCTAGTCTGGGTTACACTGAAGCTTTCTTT. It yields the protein CSASLGYTEAFF.